These 6 T cell receptor beta chains came from one sample sequenced in a study of T cell repertoires in cytomegalovirus infection. TCRdb reprocessed the reads with MiXCR, giving one entry per CDR3 protein. The sample yields 600,000 to 700,000 distinct CDR3 sequences, around 35% seen once. These TCRs' antigens remain unknown. The sequencing used cultured PBMCs, collected from culture after CMV antigen stimulation. The receptors derive from a human donor in good health (CMV status not recorded). Some clones in this sample may be carry-over from other donors' samples.

The chain has TRBV6-6 and TRBJ1-5; the match to TRBD1 covers 7 bases. Germline trimming cut 6 bases from V and 5 bases from J; bases unmatched to any gene: 10. Looked up from germline, CDR1 is MNHNY and CDR2 is SVGAGI (reference sequence). The CDR3 has 15 amino acids. The DNA for the CDR3 is TGTGCCAGCAGGATCAGGGGGTTTAGAGATCAGCCCCAGCATTTT. This encodes CASRIRGFRDQPQHF.

This sequence joins TRBV29-1 and TRBJ2-3; weak D call: TRBD2 (5 bases). The germline V and J ends were trimmed by 7 bases and 6 bases, with 8 bases remaining between them. The CDR3 is 10 residues long. From germline, CDR1 is SQVTM and CDR2 ANQGSEA. The CDR3 DNA follows: TGCAGCGGGGGAGACGATACGCAGTATTTT. Its protein product is CSGGDDTQYF.

The chain links TRBV7-6 to TRBJ2-1; D may be TRBD2 (5 bases). This CDR3 is built from 14 residues. Germline CDR1 reads SGHVS; CDR2 reads FNYEAQ. The ends were cut back, 2 bases at V and 8 bases at J, with 13 bases in the middle. The chain's CDR3 is CASSLPWTGDEQFF. CDR3 bases: TGTGCCAGCAGCTTACCTTGGACTGGGGATGAGCAGTTCTTC.

V gene TRBV6-8 combines with J gene TRBJ1-5; D remains unclear. V lost 6 bases and J lost 0, with 9 bases in between. This CDR3 comprises 14 residues. The germline V gene encodes CDR1 MNHGY and CDR2 SAAAGT. DNA of the CDR3: TGTGCCAGCAGGGGAGGTGATAGCAATCAGCCCCAGCATTTT. Translating it yields CASRGGDSNQPQHF.

This clonotype showed up just a few times. The V and J genes are TRBV5-4 and TRBJ2-3; TRBD1 aligns across 8 bases. CDR1 and CDR2 from the germline V gene are SGHNT and YYREEE (reference sequence). Germline trimming cut 4 bases from V and 2 bases from J; bases unmatched to any gene: 9. The CDR3 has 16 amino acids. The CDR3 region has the DNA TGTGCCAGCAGCCCTGGGGCAGGGGGCGTCACAGATACGCAGTATTTT. Amino acid sequence: CASSPGAGGVTDTQYF. The whole variable domain, filled in from reference TRBV5-4 and TRBJ2-3, reads ETGVTQSPTHLIKTRGQQVTLRCSSQSGHNTVSWYQQALGQGPQFIFQYYREEENGRGNFPPRFSGLQFPNYSSELNVNALELDDSALYLCASSPGAGGVTDTQYFGPGTRLTVL.

This clonotype was picked up a small number of times. J is TRBJ1-1 and V is TRBV27, with D perhaps matching TRBD1 (6 bases). V dropped 6 bases and J dropped 3 bases, with 17 bases sitting between them. The germline CDR1 and CDR2 sequences are MNHEY and SMNVEV (reference sequence). The CDR3 is 15 residues long. Written as DNA, the CDR3 is TGTGCCAGCAGACGCCTGGGGGGCAGGGACACTGAAGCTTTCTTT. It encodes CASRRLGGRDTEAFF.